One sample yielded the 27 T cell receptor beta chains listed below, sequenced in a study of blood T cell repertoires in COVID-19 (dated by TCRdb to about 2020). The protocol used for the library was the immunoSEQ multiplex PCR assay. TCRdb holds this immuneACCESS table with in-frame rearrangements only. Some clones are missing; in checked studies, unresolved V genes explain under half, and the rest has no known cause. The sample table lists some 170,000 clones, approximately 90% of them with a count of one. The ten top clones hold more than 1.5% of the sample. Sequencing used peripheral blood. The receptors were sampled from a woman aged 45-59 years with acute or convalescent COVID-19.

For the CDR3, the DNA is TGCGCCAGCAGCTTTGGGAGCACCTATAATTCACCCCTCCACTTT. It translates to CASSFGSTYNSPLHF. The chain combines TRBV5-1 with TRBJ1-6; no clear D gene. The V and J ends lost 2 bases and 2 bases respectively, with 8 bases between them. The CDR3 extends over 15 amino acids. The V gene's germline CDR1 is SGHRS and CDR2 YFSETQ.

V and J are TRBV3-1 (or the pseudogene TRBV3-2) and TRBJ1-2, with D possibly matching TRBD1 (6 bases). The V and J ends lost 2 bases and 6 bases respectively, with 10 bases between them. The CDR3 sequence is 13 residues long. Germline V gives CDR1 LGHDT, CDR2 YNNKEL (reference sequence). The CDR3 nucleotides read TGTGCCAGCAGCCAATTGGACAGTAATGGCTACACCTTC. Protein sequence: CASSQLDSNGYTF.

This clone came up once. The chain has TRBV19 and TRBJ2-1; D might be TRBD2 (6 bases). In germline, CDR1 is LNHDA, CDR2 SQIVND (reference sequence). Trimming left V 5 bases short and J 4 bases short, with 15 bases between. CDR3 length: 15 residues. CDR3 bases: TGTGCCAGTAGTCCCCGGGACTGGTCATACAATGAGCAGTTCTTC. Translation: CASSPRDWSYNEQFF.

This clone was observed a single time. The chain is built from TRBV7-9 and TRBJ1-4; 7 nucleotides line up with TRBD1. V was pared by 4 bases and J by 8 bases, with 10 bases of the junction left unmatched. The CDR3 loop spans 15 amino acids. CDR1 and CDR2 from the germline V gene are SEHNR and FQNEAQ (reference sequence). The CDR3 DNA is TGTGCCAGCAGCTCCTTGACAGGGCCCCGGGAAAAACTGTTTTTT. This encodes CASSSLTGPREKLFF. Complete variable domain (other parts from reference TRBV7-9 and TRBJ1-4): DTGVSQNPRHKITKRGQNVTFRCDPISEHNRLYWYRQTLGQGPEFLTYFQNEAQLEKSRLLSDRFSAERPKGSFSTLEIQRTEQGDSAMYLCASSSLTGPREKLFFGSGTQLSVL.

The V call is TRBV29-1, the J call TRBJ1-2, with D uncertain. The CDR3 is made up of 10 amino acids. Per the germline V gene, CDR1 is SQVTM and CDR2 is ANQGSEA. Trimming took 6 bases from V and 6 from J, leaving 8 bases between them. The CDR3 nucleotides read TGCAGCGTAACAGCAAATGGCTACACCTTC. Protein: CSVTANGYTF.

This clone was counted once. The chain links TRBV6-1 to TRBJ2-1, with 7 positions matching TRBD2. Germline assignment: CDR1 MNHNS and CDR2 SASEGT. This CDR3 contains 15 residues. V shed 1 base, J shed 4 bases, and the junction held 4 bases outside the gene matches. CDR3 region: CASSEGAGSYNEQFF. CDR3 DNA sequence: TGTGCCAGCAGTGAAGGAGCGGGGTCTTACAATGAGCAGTTCTTC.

The V call is TRBV5-6, the J call TRBJ2-5, with TRBD2 matching 10 bases. Trimming cost V 2 bases and J 4 bases; bases outside gene matches: 5. The CDR3 sequence is 15 residues long. Germline V gene lookup returns CDR1 SGHDT and CDR2 YYEEEE. CDR3 loop: CASSFSSGRGETQYF. The DNA of the CDR3 is TGTGCCAGCAGCTTTTCTAGCGGGAGAGGAGAGACCCAGTACTTC.

The chain has TRBV11-2 and TRBJ2-3, with unresolved D. V dropped 5 bases and J dropped 9 bases, with 15 bases sitting between them. This CDR3 has 13 amino acids. Germline-derived CDR1 and CDR2 are SGHAT and FQNNGV. Written as DNA, the CDR3 is TGTGCCAGCAGCCCCAGACTCGTTTCAACGCAGTATTTT. Encoded protein: CASSPRLVSTQYF.

The chain links TRBV9 to TRBJ2-2, with D perhaps matching TRBD2 (5 bases). This CDR3 has 12 amino acids. The V end lost 4 bases, the J end lost 8 bases, and 9 bases lay between the germline ends. The germline V gene has CDR1 SGDLS and CDR2 YYNGEE. CDR3 DNA: TGTGCCAGCAGCACTAGGGTAGGGGAGCTGTTTTTT. It is translated as CASSTRVGELFF.

The J gene is TRBJ1-5, the V gene TRBV4-1; D gene ambiguous. Trimming removed 4 bases at V and 3 bases at J, with 13 bases between. Germline values: CDR1 MGHRA, CDR2 YSYEKL. The CDR3 extends over 15 amino acids. CDR3 sequence reads: CASSLAEGLNQPQHF. The CDR3 DNA reads TGCGCCAGCAGCCTAGCGGAGGGCCTCAATCAGCCCCAGCATTTT.

This clone has only a few counts. The chain links TRBV11-2 to TRBJ1-2, with 7 nucleotides matching TRBD1. The germline V gene has CDR1 SGHAT and CDR2 FQNNGV. The CDR3 sequence is 14 residues long. The V segment lost 5 bases and the J segment 2 bases; nucleotides outside the gene matches: 5. CDR3 in amino acids: CASSPGTENYGYTF. CDR3 nucleotide sequence: TGTGCCAGCAGCCCCGGGACAGAAAACTATGGCTACACCTTC.

This chain uses TRBV27 with TRBJ1-2; 7 nucleotides line up with TRBD1. The CDR3 runs to 14 residues. Germline V gives CDR1 MNHEY, CDR2 SMNVEV (reference sequence). Trimming took 7 bases from V and 5 from J; bases not matched to a gene: 10. The CDR3 spells CASKQISTGYGYTF. The CDR3 nucleotides read TGTGCCAGCAAACAAATATCGACAGGGTATGGCTACACCTTC.

The V call is TRBV9, the J call TRBJ1-3; TRBD1 might be the D (5 bases). V lost 3 bases and J lost 0, with 13 bases in between. CDR3 size: 16 residues. Germline-derived CDR1 and CDR2 are SGDLS and YYNGEE. The CDR3 loop is CASSEDTLNSGNTIYF. The CDR3 bases are TGTGCCAGCAGCGAGGACACTTTGAACTCTGGAAACACCATATATTTT.

V usage is TRBV12-3 or TRBV12-4 and J usage is TRBJ1-3; D is ambiguous. The CDR3 totals 11 residues. Trimming took off 7 bases at V and 4 bases at J, with 5 bases between the two ends. The chain's CDR3 is CASTGGNTIYF. CDR3 nucleotides: TGTGCCAGCACAGGAGGAAACACCATATATTTT.

CDR3 coding DNA: TGTGCCAGCAGGAGGGTAGCGGGGGTCTACGAGCAGTACTTC. Encoded protein: CASRRVAGVYEQYF. V gene TRBV2 combines with J gene TRBJ2-7, with TRBD2 matching 9 bases. Trimming took 6 bases from V and 3 from J; bases not matched to a gene: 6. This CDR3 region has 14 residues. The V gene's germline CDR1 is SNHLY and CDR2 FYNNEI.

The rearrangement uses TRBV30 and TRBJ1-4; TRBD1 matches at 7 bases. The V segment lost 3 bases and the J segment 6 bases; nucleotides outside the gene matches: 4. The CDR3 loop spans 13 amino acids. From germline, CDR1 is GTSNPN and CDR2 SVGIG (reference sequence). The chain's CDR3 is CAWRDRVDEKLFF. The CDR3 nucleotides are TGTGCCTGGAGAGACAGGGTGGATGAAAAACTGTTTTTT.

The chain uses TRBV3-1 (or the pseudogene TRBV3-2) and TRBJ1-2, with D uncertain. Germline V CDR1 and CDR2: LGHDT, YNNKEL (reference sequence). The CDR3 spans 16 residues. V lost 1 base, J lost 4 bases, and 16 bases lay in between. The CDR3 bases are TGTGCCAGCAGCCAAGGATGGAGGGCGTTTTCCTATGGCTACACCTTC. Translated, it gives CASSQGWRAFSYGYTF.

The chain recombines TRBV9 with TRBJ2-5; TRBD2 agrees at 10 bases. Germline V gene lookup returns CDR1 SGDLS and CDR2 YYNGEE. Trimming took 2 bases from V and 1 from J; bases not matched to a gene: 2. There are 15 residues in the CDR3. The CDR3 DNA is TGTGCCAGCAGCGTTAGCGGGGGGATCCAAGAGACCCAGTACTTC. It yields the protein CASSVSGGIQETQYF.

The chain links TRBV7-2 to TRBJ1-2; maybe TRBD1 (5 bases). This CDR3 has 16 residues. Germline V gene data show CDR1 as SGHTA and CDR2 as FQGNSA. V lost 7 bases, J lost 4 bases, and 22 bases lay in between. In DNA, the CDR3 is TGTGCCAGCAACCCCATGCGGGGCGCCCTGTCCTATGGCTACACCTTC. It is translated as CASNPMRGALSYGYTF.

This chain uses TRBV5-1 with TRBJ2-4; D is uncertain. The CDR3 sequence is 16 residues long. Looked up from germline, CDR1 is SGHRS and CDR2 is YFSETQ. Trimming shortened V by 0 bases and J by 1 base, and 11 bases separated the two germline ends. In DNA form, the CDR3 reads TGCGCCAGCAGCTTGGTTTCTAGTCTCGCCAAAAACATTCAGTACTTC. It encodes CASSLVSSLAKNIQYF.

V usage is TRBV10-3 and J usage is TRBJ1-5; a weak D match, TRBD1 (5 bases). The CDR3 has 17 amino acids. V lost 2 bases, J lost 1 base, and 15 bases lay in between. Per germline, CDR1 ENHRY and CDR2 SYGVKD. The CDR3 DNA reads as TGTGCCATCAGTGAGCCCCAAATCGGACAAAGCAATCAGCCCCAGCATTTT. Amino acids: CAISEPQIGQSNQPQHF.

This sequence joins TRBV14 and TRBJ2-3, with 10 positions matching TRBD2. After removal of 1 base from V and 6 bases from J, the junction contained 7 bases not matched to a gene. Germline CDR1 reads SGHDN; CDR2 reads FVKESK. This CDR3 spans 16 amino acids. The CDR3 reads CASSQGERGGPDTQYF. In DNA, the CDR3 is TGTGCCAGCAGCCAAGGCGAGCGGGGGGGCCCTGATACGCAGTATTTT.

The chain recombines TRBV7-9 with TRBJ2-3; 7 bases fit TRBD1. The V gene's germline CDR1 is SEHNR and CDR2 FQNEAQ (reference sequence). V dropped 5 bases and J dropped 5; count of bases not matched to a gene: 10. The CDR3 is made up of 15 amino acids. The DNA for the CDR3 is TGTGCCAGCAGCATCCCGACAGGGTTAGGAGATACGCAGTATTTT. This gives the protein CASSIPTGLGDTQYF.

J is TRBJ2-7 and V is TRBV7-8; TRBD2 might be the D (5 bases). This CDR3 region has 15 residues. V was trimmed by 5 bases and J by 5 bases, leaving 19 bases between them. Germline V CDR1 and CDR2: SGHVS, FQNEAQ. The CDR3 loop reads CASSHPRGSYDEQYF. In DNA form, the CDR3 reads TGTGCCAGCAGCCACCCACGGGGTTCCTACGACGAGCAGTACTTC.

The V gene is TRBV11-3, the J gene TRBJ1-6; D might be TRBD1 (6 bases). Trimming pared 0 bases from V and 6 bases from J, leaving 12 bases between. The CDR3 spans 16 residues. In germline, CDR1 is SGHNT, CDR2 YENEEA. The CDR3 region is CASSLDGNRVNSPLHF. The CDR3 region has the DNA TGTGCCAGCAGCTTAGATGGGAACAGGGTTAATTCACCCCTCCACTTT.

This chain uses TRBV19 with TRBJ2-5; the D is unclear. Germline V gene data show CDR1 as LNHDA and CDR2 as SQIVND (reference sequence). V was clipped by 5 bases and J by 2 bases, with 9 bases between them. CDR3 length: 13 residues. The CDR3 DNA sequence: TGTGCCAGTAGTGTGGAGATACAAGAGACCCAGTACTTC. It is translated as CASSVEIQETQYF.

This chain uses TRBV6-5 with TRBJ1-2, with 9 positions matching TRBD1. V shed 10 bases and J 7 bases; nucleotides not matched to a gene: 16. The germline gives CDR1 MNHEY, CDR2 SVGAGI. The CDR3 is made up of 15 amino acids. CDR3: CAIRSTGGARGGYTF. The CDR3 DNA follows: TGTGCCATCAGATCAACAGGGGGCGCGAGAGGTGGCTACACCTTC.